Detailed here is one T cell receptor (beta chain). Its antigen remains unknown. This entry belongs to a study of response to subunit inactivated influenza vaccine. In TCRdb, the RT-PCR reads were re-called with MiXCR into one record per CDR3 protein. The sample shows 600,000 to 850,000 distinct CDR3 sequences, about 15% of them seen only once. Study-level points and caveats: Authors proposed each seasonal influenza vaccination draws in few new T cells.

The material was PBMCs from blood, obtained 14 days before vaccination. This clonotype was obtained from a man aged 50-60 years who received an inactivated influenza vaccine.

CDR3 nucleotide sequence: TGTGCCACCACAGGGGAGGTCGATCAGCCCCAGCATTTT. Encoded protein: CATTGEVDQPQHF. V is TRBV10-3 and J is TRBJ1-5; TRBD1 aligns across 7 bases. This CDR3 comprises 13 residues. V lost 10 bases, J lost 5 bases, and 8 bases stayed unmatched. The germline V gene has CDR1 ENHRY and CDR2 SYGVKD.